This T cell receptor (beta chain) was captured by sequencing in a study of regulatory T cells in long-lasting Graves disease. TCR beta libraries were built with iRepertoire HTBI primers and Arm-PCR of CDR3 regions. TCRdb redid the calling of the multiplex PCR reads with MiXCR, one entry per CDR3 protein. The sample includes about 560,000 distinct CDR3 sequences, 15% to 20% of them seen just once. Time point described: newly diagnosed GD, antithyroid drugs for less than 3 months. Researchers made the TCR library from RNA that was extracted from PBMCs. In its sample, this clonotype was seen many times. Its antigen is undetermined. Trimming took off 3 bases at V and 5 bases at J, with 8 bases between the two ends. This CDR3 region has 13 residues. Germline V gives CDR1 LGHDT, CDR2 YNNKEL (reference sequence). Findings of the study overall: Under persistent disease, TRBV28, TRBJ1-2 and TRBJ2-5 were used preferentially. Lower TCR diversity was seen in persistent Graves' patients than in newly diagnosed ones.

These data were also filed under a second study, of T cells in Graves' hyperthyroidism and ophthalmopathy. That source notes: First-round RT-PCR with HTBI primers amplified the TCR CDR3 region. Separation of ophthalmopathy from stable hyperthyroidism was achieved by a 13 V-J model.

This sequence joins TRBV3-1 and TRBJ2-4; a possible D gene is TRBD2 (5 bases). This clonotype was obtained from a man in his late teens or twenties with Graves disease. Sequences were derived from peripheral blood mononuclear cells (PBMCs), sampled at new diagnosis, from a patient treated with antithyroid drugs. The CDR3 loop reads CASSQGSQNIQYF. The CDR3 DNA sequence: TGTGCCAGCAGCCAGGGGAGCCAAAACATTCAGTACTTC.